The rows below give T cell receptor beta chains drawn from one sample of a study of cytomegalovirus exposure and HLA in healthy donors. Sequenced by immunoSEQ multiplex PCR; TCRdb stores in-frame clones only, minus some. The sample consists of 150,000 or so clones, around 80% of them appearing once. The sequenced sample was PBMCs. The receptors originated from a male donor in good health and CMV-seropositive. Each CDR3 is given with its conserved first and last residue. Each record gives: V gene, clone size, J gene, D gene, CDR3 DNA, CDR3 protein. A D gene is named only where the DNA matches it firmly. Rows may omit the clone size; those that give it use once, few, many or a size class.

v_gene: TRBV11-3; abundance: .; j_gene: TRBJ2-5; d_gene: TRBD2; CDR3nt: TGTGCCAGCAGCTTAGGTGGACTAGCGGGAGCGATGGAGACCCAGTACTTC; CDR3aa: CASSLGGLAGAMETQYF
v_gene: TRBV27; abundance: once; j_gene: TRBJ2-7; d_gene: TRBD2; CDR3nt: TGTGCCAGCAGTTTAGGTAGCGGGAGAAGTGGGCTATACGAGCAGTACTTC; CDR3aa: CASSLGSGRSGLYEQYF
v_gene: TRBV19; abundance: few; j_gene: TRBJ2-2; d_gene: TRBD2; CDR3nt: TGTGCCAGTAGCCCGGGGGGGGGTGTCACCGGGGAGCTGTTTTTT; CDR3aa: CASSPGGGVTGELFF
v_gene: TRBV5-4; abundance: once; j_gene: TRBJ2-7; d_gene: .; CDR3nt: TGTGCCAGCAGCCCGGACGCGGGGCCCTACGAGCAGTACTTC; CDR3aa: CASSPDAGPYEQYF
v_gene: TRBV30; abundance: .; j_gene: TRBJ2-3; d_gene: TRBD2; CDR3nt: TGTGCCTGGAGTGAAACTAGCGGGCTTACAGATACGCAGTATTTT; CDR3aa: CAWSETSGLTDTQYF
v_gene: TRBV27; abundance: .; j_gene: TRBJ2-5; d_gene: .; CDR3nt: TGTGCCAGCAGTTTAGGGGGGACGCTGCAAGAGACCCAGTACTTC; CDR3aa: CASSLGGTLQETQYF
v_gene: TRBV5-1; abundance: .; j_gene: TRBJ1-1; d_gene: TRBD1; CDR3nt: TGCGCCAGCAGCTTGGCCTTGACAGGGACGAGGAGCGCTGAAGCTTTCTTT; CDR3aa: CASSLALTGTRSAEAFF
v_gene: TRBV7-9; abundance: .; j_gene: TRBJ2-3; d_gene: .; CDR3nt: TGTGCCAGCAGCTGGGGGGAAGGCGGTACGCAGTATTTT; CDR3aa: CASSWGEGGTQYF
v_gene: TRBV2; abundance: .; j_gene: TRBJ2-4; d_gene: .; CDR3nt: TGTGCCAGCCACCTTCAGGGTCAGGGTGCGAACATTCAGTACTTC; CDR3aa: CASHLQGQGANIQYF
v_gene: TRBV12-5; abundance: .; j_gene: TRBJ1-6; d_gene: TRBD1; CDR3nt: TGTGCTAGTGGCGCAGGACAGGGGGCGTATTCACCCCTCCACTTT; CDR3aa: CASGAGQGAYSPLHF
v_gene: TRBV2; abundance: .; j_gene: TRBJ1-1; d_gene: .; CDR3nt: TGTGCCAGCAGTCTGCTAGACGTGAACACTGAAGCTTTCTTT; CDR3aa: CASSLLDVNTEAFF
v_gene: TRBV14; abundance: .; j_gene: TRBJ2-5; d_gene: TRBD2; CDR3nt: TGTGCCAGCAGCCGATCGACTAGCCCCCAACGGGAGACCCAGTACTTC; CDR3aa: CASSRSTSPQRETQYF
v_gene: TRBV7-2; abundance: .; j_gene: TRBJ1-1; d_gene: TRBD1; CDR3nt: TGTGCCAGCAGCCCCCGACAGGGAGGTAACCCTGAAGCTTTCTTT; CDR3aa: CASSPRQGGNPEAFF
v_gene: TRBV6-5; abundance: .; j_gene: TRBJ2-7; d_gene: .; CDR3nt: TGTGCCAGCAGTTACACAGCAGCCTACGAGCAGTACTTC; CDR3aa: CASSYTAAYEQYF
v_gene: TRBV27; abundance: .; j_gene: TRBJ1-5; d_gene: TRBD1; CDR3nt: TGTGCCAGCGGTTTGAGGGGACAGCATCAGCCCCAGCATTTT; CDR3aa: CASGLRGQHQPQHF
v_gene: TRBV6-5; abundance: .; j_gene: TRBJ2-3; d_gene: .; CDR3nt: TGTGCCAGCAGGGAGAGCACAGATACGCAGTATTTT; CDR3aa: CASRESTDTQYF
v_gene: TRBV7-6; abundance: once; j_gene: TRBJ1-4; d_gene: .; CDR3nt: TGTGCCAGCAGCTGGGGCGGGGGGTCGGGTGAAAAACTGTTTTTT; CDR3aa: CASSWGGGSGEKLFF
v_gene: TRBV19; abundance: few; j_gene: TRBJ2-3; d_gene: .; CDR3nt: TGTGCCAGTAGTCCAGAGGCACTTTTGCCTCAGGATACGCAGTATTTT; CDR3aa: CASSPEALLPQDTQYF
v_gene: TRBV12-5; abundance: .; j_gene: TRBJ1-5; d_gene: .; CDR3nt: TGTGCTAGTGGGGCGGGGCGGCATCAGCCCCAGCATTTT; CDR3aa: CASGAGRHQPQHF
v_gene: TRBV6-1; abundance: .; j_gene: TRBJ1-2; d_gene: .; CDR3nt: TGTGCCAGCCTTCGGGACTATGGCTACACCTTC; CDR3aa: CASLRDYGYTF
v_gene: TRBV5-6; abundance: .; j_gene: TRBJ2-7; d_gene: .; CDR3nt: TGTGCCAGCAGGACTAAGGGGGGGATCTACGAGCAGTACTTC; CDR3aa: CASRTKGGIYEQYF
v_gene: TRBV6-6; abundance: few; j_gene: TRBJ1-5; d_gene: .; CDR3nt: TGTGCCAGCAATCAGGGTCGAAATCAGCCCCAGCATTTT; CDR3aa: CASNQGRNQPQHF
v_gene: TRBV5-4; abundance: .; j_gene: TRBJ1-1; d_gene: TRBD1; CDR3nt: TGTGCCAGCAGCTGGGGGACAGCGAACACTGAAGCTTTCTTT; CDR3aa: CASSWGTANTEAFF
v_gene: TRBV9; abundance: .; j_gene: TRBJ1-6; d_gene: .; CDR3nt: TGTGCCAGCAGCCCCAGGGGTGGGGGAAATTCACCCCTCCACTTT; CDR3aa: CASSPRGGGNSPLHF
v_gene: TRBV11-2; abundance: .; j_gene: TRBJ2-2; d_gene: TRBD2; CDR3nt: TGTGCCAGCAGCTTAGTATTAGCGGGAGTTCTCACCGGGGAGCTGTTTTTT; CDR3aa: CASSLVLAGVLTGELFF
v_gene: TRBV7-2; abundance: few; j_gene: TRBJ2-1; d_gene: TRBD2; CDR3nt: TGTGCCAGCAGCTGGTCCGGGACTAACAATGAGCAGTTCTTC; CDR3aa: CASSWSGTNNEQFF
v_gene: TRBV5-5; abundance: once; j_gene: TRBJ2-3; d_gene: .; CDR3nt: TGTGCCAGCAGCGAGGCGGCCACAGATACGCAGTATTTT; CDR3aa: CASSEAATDTQYF
v_gene: TRBV9; abundance: once; j_gene: TRBJ2-6; d_gene: TRBD2; CDR3nt: TGTGCCAGCAGCGCAGAATCGACCAGCGGGGCCCTTTCTGGGGCCAACGTCCTGACTTTC; CDR3aa: CASSAESTSGALSGANVLTF
v_gene: TRBV13; abundance: .; j_gene: TRBJ2-4; d_gene: TRBD2; CDR3nt: TGTGCCAGCAGCTTAGCCGGGACTAGCGGGAGCGAGCCCAAAAACATTCAGTACTTC; CDR3aa: CASSLAGTSGSEPKNIQYF
v_gene: TRBV19; abundance: .; j_gene: TRBJ2-7; d_gene: .; CDR3nt: TGTGCCACCCGGGCAGGGGGGACCTACGAGCAGTACTTC; CDR3aa: CATRAGGTYEQYF
v_gene: TRBV27; abundance: .; j_gene: TRBJ2-1; d_gene: .; CDR3nt: TGTGCCAGCGGGAGAGGACCCAGAGAGGAGCAGTTCTTC; CDR3aa: CASGRGPREEQFF
v_gene: TRBV4-1; abundance: .; j_gene: TRBJ1-2; d_gene: TRBD1; CDR3nt: TGCGCCAGCAGAGCTTGGACAGGGACGGTGAATTCCCCTGGCTACACCTTC; CDR3aa: CASRAWTGTVNSPGYTF
v_gene: TRBV7-9; abundance: few; j_gene: TRBJ1-3; d_gene: .; CDR3nt: TGTGCCAGCAGCTTGGACAGCACCGGAAACACCATATATTTT; CDR3aa: CASSLDSTGNTIYF
v_gene: TRBV7-2; abundance: .; j_gene: TRBJ2-7; d_gene: TRBD2; CDR3nt: TGTGCCAGCAGCTTATCCAGCGGGAGCTCCTACGAGCAGTACTTC; CDR3aa: CASSLSSGSSYEQYF
v_gene: TRBV7-9; abundance: .; j_gene: TRBJ2-1; d_gene: .; CDR3nt: TGTGCCAGCAGCTTTATAGGAGCGCCCCCCCTCTACAATGAGCAGTTCTTC; CDR3aa: CASSFIGAPPLYNEQFF
v_gene: TRBV18; abundance: .; j_gene: TRBJ2-1; d_gene: TRBD2; CDR3nt: TGTGCCAGCTCACCGGTAGCGGGAGTAGGCAATGAGCAGTTCTTC; CDR3aa: CASSPVAGVGNEQFF
v_gene: TRBV9; abundance: .; j_gene: TRBJ2-6; d_gene: TRBD1; CDR3nt: TGTGCCAGCAGCGGACAGGAGGTATGGACAGGATCTGGGGCCAACGTCCTGACTTTC; CDR3aa: CASSGQEVWTGSGANVLTF
v_gene: TRBV7-2; abundance: .; j_gene: TRBJ2-5; d_gene: TRBD1; CDR3nt: TGTGCCAGCAGCTCATTACCGGGACAGGGGCTGGAGACCCAGTACTTC; CDR3aa: CASSSLPGQGLETQYF